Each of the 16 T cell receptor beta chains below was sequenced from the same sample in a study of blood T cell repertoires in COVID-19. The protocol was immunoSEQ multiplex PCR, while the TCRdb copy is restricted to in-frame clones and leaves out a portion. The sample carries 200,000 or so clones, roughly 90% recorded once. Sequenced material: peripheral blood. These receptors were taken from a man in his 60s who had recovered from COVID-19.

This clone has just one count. CDR3 sequence (DNA): TGCGCCAGCAGCCGCCGACAGGGCGGTGAGTACGAGCAGTACTTC. Its translation: CASSRRQGGEYEQYF. This chain joins TRBV4-1 and TRBJ2-7; 7 bases agree with TRBD1. Germline-derived CDR1 and CDR2 are MGHRA and YSYEKL. The CDR3 covers 15 residues. The J segment lost 4 bases and the V segment lost 4 bases, leaving 10 bases of the junction unmatched.

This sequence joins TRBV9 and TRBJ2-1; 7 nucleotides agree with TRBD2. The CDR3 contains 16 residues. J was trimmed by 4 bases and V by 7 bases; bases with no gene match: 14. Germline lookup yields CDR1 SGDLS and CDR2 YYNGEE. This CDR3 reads CASPSGASGFYNEQFF. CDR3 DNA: TGTGCCAGCCCGTCTGGGGCTAGCGGTTTTTACAATGAGCAGTTCTTC.

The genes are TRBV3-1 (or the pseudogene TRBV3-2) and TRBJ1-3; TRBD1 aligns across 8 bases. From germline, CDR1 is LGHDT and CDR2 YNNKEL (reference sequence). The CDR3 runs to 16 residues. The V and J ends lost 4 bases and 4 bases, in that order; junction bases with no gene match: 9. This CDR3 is CASSRAQGAYGNTIYF. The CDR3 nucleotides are TGTGCCAGCAGCCGAGCCCAGGGGGCCTACGGAAACACCATATATTTT.

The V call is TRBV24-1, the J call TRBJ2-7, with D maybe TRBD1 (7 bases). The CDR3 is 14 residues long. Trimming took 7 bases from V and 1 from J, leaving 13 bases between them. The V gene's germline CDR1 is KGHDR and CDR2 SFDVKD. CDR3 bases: TGTGCCACCAGATCGACAGGGACTTCCTACGAGCAGTACTTC. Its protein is CATRSTGTSYEQYF.

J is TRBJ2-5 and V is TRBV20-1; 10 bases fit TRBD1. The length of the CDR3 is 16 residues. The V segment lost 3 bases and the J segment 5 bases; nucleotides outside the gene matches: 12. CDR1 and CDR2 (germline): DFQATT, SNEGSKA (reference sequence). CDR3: CSASVSWTGGSETQYF. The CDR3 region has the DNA TGCAGTGCTAGTGTCTCCTGGACAGGGGGATCCGAGACCCAGTACTTC.

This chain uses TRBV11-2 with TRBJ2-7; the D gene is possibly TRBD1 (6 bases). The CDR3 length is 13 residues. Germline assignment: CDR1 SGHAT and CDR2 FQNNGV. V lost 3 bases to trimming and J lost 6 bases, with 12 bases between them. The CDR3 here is CASSLPKGGEQYF. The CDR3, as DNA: TGTGCCAGCAGCTTGCCCAAAGGGGGCGAGCAGTACTTC. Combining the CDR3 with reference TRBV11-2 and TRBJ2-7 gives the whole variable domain EAGVAQSPRYKIIEKRQSVAFWCNPISGHATLYWYQQILGQGPKLLIQFQNNGVVDDSQLPKDRFSAERLKGVDSTLKIQPAKLEDSAVYLCASSLPKGGEQYFGPGTRLTVT.

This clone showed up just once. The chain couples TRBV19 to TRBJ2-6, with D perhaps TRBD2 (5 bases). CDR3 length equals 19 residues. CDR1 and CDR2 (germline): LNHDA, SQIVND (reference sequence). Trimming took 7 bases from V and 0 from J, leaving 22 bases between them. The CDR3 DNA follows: TGTGCCAGTACCCCAAACAGCGGCAGTCAGCTCTCTGGGGCCAACGTCCTGACTTTC. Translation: CASTPNSGSQLSGANVLTF.

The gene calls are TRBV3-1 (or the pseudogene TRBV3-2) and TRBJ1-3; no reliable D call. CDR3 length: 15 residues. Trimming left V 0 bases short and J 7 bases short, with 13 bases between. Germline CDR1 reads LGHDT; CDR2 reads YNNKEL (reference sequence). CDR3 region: CASSQDAGRGNTIYF. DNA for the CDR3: TGTGCCAGCAGCCAAGATGCGGGCCGCGGGAACACCATATATTTT.

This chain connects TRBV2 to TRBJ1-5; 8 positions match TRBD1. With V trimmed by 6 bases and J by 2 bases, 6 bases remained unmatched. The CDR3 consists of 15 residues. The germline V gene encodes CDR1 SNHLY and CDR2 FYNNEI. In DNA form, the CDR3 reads TGTGCCAGCAGGCCCGGACAGGGAGGCAATCAGCCCCAGCATTTT. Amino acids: CASRPGQGGNQPQHF.

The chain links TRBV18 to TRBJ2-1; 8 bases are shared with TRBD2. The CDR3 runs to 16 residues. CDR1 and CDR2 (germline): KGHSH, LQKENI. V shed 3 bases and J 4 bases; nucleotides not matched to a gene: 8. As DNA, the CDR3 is TGTGCCAGCTCACCCATGGGACTAGGGGGGTACAATGAGCAGTTCTTC. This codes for CASSPMGLGGYNEQFF.

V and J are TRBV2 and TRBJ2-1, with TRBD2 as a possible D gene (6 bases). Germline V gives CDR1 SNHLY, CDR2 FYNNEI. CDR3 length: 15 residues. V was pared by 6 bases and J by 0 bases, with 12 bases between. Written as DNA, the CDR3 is TGTGCCAGCAGACGGGACTCTGGCTCCTACAATGAGCAGTTCTTC. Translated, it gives CASRRDSGSYNEQFF.

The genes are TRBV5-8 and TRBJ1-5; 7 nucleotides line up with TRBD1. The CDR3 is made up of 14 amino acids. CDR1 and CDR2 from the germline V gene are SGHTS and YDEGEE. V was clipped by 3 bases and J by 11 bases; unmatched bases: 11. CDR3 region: CASSWADRNEAQHF. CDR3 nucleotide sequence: TGTGCCAGCAGCTGGGCGGACAGGAACGAGGCCCAGCATTTT.

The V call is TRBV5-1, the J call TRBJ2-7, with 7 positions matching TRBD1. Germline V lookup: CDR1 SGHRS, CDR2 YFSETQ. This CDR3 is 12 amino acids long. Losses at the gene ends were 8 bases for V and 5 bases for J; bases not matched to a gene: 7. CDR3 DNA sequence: TGCGCCAGTCGGGACAGCCAAAACGAGCAGTACTTC. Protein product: CASRDSQNEQYF.

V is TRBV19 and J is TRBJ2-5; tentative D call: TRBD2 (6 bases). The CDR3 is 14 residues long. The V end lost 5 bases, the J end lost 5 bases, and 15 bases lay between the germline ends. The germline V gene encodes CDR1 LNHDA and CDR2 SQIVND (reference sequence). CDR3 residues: CASSEARGRETQYF. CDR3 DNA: TGTGCCAGTAGTGAGGCCCGTGGGAGGGAGACCCAGTACTTC. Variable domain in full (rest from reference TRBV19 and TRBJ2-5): DGGITQSPKYLFRKEGQNVTLSCEQNLNHDAMYWYRQDPGQGLRLIYYSQIVNDFQKGDIAEGYSVSREKKESFPLTVTSAQKNPTAFYLCASSEARGRETQYFGPGTRLLVL.

The CDR3: CASSLLALNTEAFF. The CDR3 DNA is TGTGCCAGCAGCTTGTTAGCACTGAACACTGAAGCTTTCTTT. The rearrangement uses TRBV7-2 and TRBJ1-1; no clear D gene. Trimming shortened V by 3 bases and J by 0 bases, and 8 bases separated the two germline ends. This CDR3 has 14 amino acids. Germline values: CDR1 SGHTA, CDR2 FQGNSA.

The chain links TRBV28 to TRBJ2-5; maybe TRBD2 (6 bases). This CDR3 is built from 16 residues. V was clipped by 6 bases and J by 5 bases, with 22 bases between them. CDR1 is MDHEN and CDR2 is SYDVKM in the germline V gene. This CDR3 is CASSPRGSGSEETQYF. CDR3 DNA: TGTGCCAGCAGCCCACGGGGTAGCGGATCAGAGGAGACCCAGTACTTC.